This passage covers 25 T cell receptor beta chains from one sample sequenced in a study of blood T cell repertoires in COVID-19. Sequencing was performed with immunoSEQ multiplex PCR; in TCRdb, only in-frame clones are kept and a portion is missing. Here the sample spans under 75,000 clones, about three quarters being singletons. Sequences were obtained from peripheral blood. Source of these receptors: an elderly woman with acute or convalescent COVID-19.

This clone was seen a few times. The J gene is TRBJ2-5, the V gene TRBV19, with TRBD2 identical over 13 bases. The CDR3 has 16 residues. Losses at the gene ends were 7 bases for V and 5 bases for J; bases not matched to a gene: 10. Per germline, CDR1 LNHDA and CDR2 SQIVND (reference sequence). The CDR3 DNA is TGTGCCAGTACCAATTCCCGGACTAGCGGGAGTGAGACCCAGTACTTC. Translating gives CASTNSRTSGSETQYF.

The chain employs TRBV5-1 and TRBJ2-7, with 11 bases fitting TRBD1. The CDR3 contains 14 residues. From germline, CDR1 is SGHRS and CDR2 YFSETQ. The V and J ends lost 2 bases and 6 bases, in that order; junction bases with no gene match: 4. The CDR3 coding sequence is TGCGCCAGCAGCTTAGGGACAGGGGGAGGCGAGCAGTACTTC. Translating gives CASSLGTGGGEQYF.

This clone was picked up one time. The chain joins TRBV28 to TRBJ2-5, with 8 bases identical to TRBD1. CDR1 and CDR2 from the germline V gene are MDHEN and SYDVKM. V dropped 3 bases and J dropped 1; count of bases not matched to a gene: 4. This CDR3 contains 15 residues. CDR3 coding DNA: TGTGCCAGCAGTTTTCAGGGGGCGGCCCAAGAGACCCAGTACTTC. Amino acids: CASSFQGAAQETQYF. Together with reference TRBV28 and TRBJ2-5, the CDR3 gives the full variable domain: DVKVTQSSRYLVKRTGEKVFLECVQDMDHENMFWYRQDPGLGLRLIYFSYDVKMKEKGDIPEGYSVSREKKERFSLILESASTNQTSMYLCASSFQGAAQETQYFGPGTRLLVL.

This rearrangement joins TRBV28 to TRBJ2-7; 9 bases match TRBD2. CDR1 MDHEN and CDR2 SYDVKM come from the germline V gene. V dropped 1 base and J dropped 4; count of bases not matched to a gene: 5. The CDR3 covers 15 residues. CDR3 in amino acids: CASSLFAGGQYEQYF. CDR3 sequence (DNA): TGTGCCAGCAGTTTATTTGCGGGAGGGCAGTACGAGCAGTACTTC.

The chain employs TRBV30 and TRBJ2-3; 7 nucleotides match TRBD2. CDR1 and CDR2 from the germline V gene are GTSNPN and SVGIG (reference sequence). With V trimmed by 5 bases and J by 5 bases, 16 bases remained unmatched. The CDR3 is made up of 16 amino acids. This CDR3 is CAWLDTRWRELDTQYF. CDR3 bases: TGTGCCTGGTTGGACACCCGCTGGCGGGAGTTAGATACGCAGTATTTT.

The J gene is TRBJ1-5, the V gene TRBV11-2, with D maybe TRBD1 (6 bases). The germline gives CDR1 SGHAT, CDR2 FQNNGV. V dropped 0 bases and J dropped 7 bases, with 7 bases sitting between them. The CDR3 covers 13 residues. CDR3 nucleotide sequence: TGTGCCAGCAGCTTAGATCAGGGGCAGCCCCAGCATTTT. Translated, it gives CASSLDQGQPQHF. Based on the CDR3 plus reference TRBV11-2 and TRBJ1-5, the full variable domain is EAGVAQSPRYKIIEKRQSVAFWCNPISGHATLYWYQQILGQGPKLLIQFQNNGVVDDSQLPKDRFSAERLKGVDSTLKIQPAKLEDSAVYLCASSLDQGQPQHFGDGTRLSIL.

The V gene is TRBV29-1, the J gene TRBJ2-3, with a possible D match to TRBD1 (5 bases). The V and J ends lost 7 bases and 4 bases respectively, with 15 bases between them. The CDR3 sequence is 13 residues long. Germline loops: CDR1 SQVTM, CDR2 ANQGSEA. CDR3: CSAFGATPDTQYF. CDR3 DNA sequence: TGCAGCGCCTTTGGGGCAACCCCAGATACGCAGTATTTT.

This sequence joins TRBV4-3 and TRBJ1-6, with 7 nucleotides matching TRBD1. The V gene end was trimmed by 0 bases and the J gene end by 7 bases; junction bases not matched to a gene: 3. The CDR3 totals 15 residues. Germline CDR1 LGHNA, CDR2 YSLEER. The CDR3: CASSQEGTENSPLHF. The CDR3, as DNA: TGCGCCAGCAGCCAAGAGGGGACAGAGAATTCACCCCTCCACTTT.

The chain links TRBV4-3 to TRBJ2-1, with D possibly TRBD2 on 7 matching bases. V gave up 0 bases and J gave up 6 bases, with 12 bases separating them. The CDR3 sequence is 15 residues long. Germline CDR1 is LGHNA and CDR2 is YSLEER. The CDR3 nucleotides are TGCGCCAGCAGCCAAGATGTTAGGGGGGGCAATGAGCAGTTCTTC. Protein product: CASSQDVRGGNEQFF.

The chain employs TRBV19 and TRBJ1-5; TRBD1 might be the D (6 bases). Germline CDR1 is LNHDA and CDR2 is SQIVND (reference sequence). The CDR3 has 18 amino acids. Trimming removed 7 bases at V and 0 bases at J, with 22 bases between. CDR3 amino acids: CASTLFGAGAISNQPQHF. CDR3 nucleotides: TGTGCCAGTACCCTCTTTGGGGCAGGGGCCATTAGCAATCAGCCCCAGCATTTT.

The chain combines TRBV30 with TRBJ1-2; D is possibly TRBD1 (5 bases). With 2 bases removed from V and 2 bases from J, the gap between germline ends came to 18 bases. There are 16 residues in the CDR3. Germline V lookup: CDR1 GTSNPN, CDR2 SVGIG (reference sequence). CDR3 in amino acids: CAWSSEWGSLNYGYTF. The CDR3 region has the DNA TGTGCCTGGAGTTCAGAATGGGGCAGTTTGAACTATGGCTACACCTTC. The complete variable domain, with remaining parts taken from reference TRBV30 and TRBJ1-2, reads SQTIHQWPATLVQPVGSPLSLECTVEGTSNPNLYWYRQAAGRGLQLLFYSVGIGQISSEVPQNLSASRPQDRQFILSSKKLLLSDSGFYLCAWSSEWGSLNYGYTFGSGTRLTVV.

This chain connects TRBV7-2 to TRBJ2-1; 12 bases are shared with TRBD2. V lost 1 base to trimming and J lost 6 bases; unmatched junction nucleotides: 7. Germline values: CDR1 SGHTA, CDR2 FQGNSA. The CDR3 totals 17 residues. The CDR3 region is CASSLGRLAGVSNEQFF. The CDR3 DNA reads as TGTGCCAGCAGCTTAGGGAGACTAGCGGGAGTGAGCAATGAGCAGTTCTTC.

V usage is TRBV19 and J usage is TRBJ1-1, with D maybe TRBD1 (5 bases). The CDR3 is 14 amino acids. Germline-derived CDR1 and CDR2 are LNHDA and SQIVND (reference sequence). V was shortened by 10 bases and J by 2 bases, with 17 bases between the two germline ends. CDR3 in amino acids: CATTIGHLNTEAFF. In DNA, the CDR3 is TGTGCCACCACCATCGGACACCTAAACACTGAAGCTTTCTTT.

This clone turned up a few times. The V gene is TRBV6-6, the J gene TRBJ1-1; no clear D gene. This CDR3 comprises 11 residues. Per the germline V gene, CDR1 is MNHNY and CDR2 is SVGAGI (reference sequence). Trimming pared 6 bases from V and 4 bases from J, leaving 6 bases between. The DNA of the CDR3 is TGTGCCAGCAGCTCCTCCACTGAAGCTTTCTTT. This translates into CASSSSTEAFF.

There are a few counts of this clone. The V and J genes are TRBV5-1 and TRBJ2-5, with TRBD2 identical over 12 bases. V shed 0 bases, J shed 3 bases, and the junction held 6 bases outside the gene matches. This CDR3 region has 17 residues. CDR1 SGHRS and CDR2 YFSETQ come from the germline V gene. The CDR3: CASSLGLAGVVEETQYF. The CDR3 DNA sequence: TGCGCCAGCAGCTTGGGACTAGCGGGAGTAGTGGAAGAGACCCAGTACTTC.

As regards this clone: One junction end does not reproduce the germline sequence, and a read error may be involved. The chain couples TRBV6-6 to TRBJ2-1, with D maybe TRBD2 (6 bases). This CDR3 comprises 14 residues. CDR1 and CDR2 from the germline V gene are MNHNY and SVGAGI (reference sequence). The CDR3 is CVSRVGGPYNEQFF. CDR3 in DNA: TGTGTCAGCAGAGTGGGAGGACCCTACAATGAGCAGTTCTTC.

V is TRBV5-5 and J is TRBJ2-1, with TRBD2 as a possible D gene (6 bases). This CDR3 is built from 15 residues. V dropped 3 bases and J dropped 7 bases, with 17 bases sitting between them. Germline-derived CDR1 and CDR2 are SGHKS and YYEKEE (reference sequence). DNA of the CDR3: TGTGCCAGCAGCTCTGGGACTTACGGGCGGAATGAGCAGTTCTTC. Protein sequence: CASSSGTYGRNEQFF. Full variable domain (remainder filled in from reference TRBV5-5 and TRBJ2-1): DAGVTQSPTHLIKTRGQQVTLRCSPISGHKSVSWYQQVLGQGPQFIFQYYEKEERGRGNFPDRFSARQFPNYSSELNVNALLLGDSALYLCASSSGTYGRNEQFFGPGTRLTVL.

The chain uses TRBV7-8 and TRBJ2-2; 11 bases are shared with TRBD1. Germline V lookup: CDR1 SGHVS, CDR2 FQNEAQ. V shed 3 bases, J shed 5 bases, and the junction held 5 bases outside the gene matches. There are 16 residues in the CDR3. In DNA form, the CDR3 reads TGTGCCAGCAGCTTGCTTGGGACAGGGGGGACCGGGGAGCTGTTTTTT. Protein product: CASSLLGTGGTGELFF.

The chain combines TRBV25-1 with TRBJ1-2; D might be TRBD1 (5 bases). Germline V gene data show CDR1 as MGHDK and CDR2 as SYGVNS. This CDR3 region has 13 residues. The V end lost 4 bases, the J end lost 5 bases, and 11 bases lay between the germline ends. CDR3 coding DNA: TGTGCCAGCAGTGCCCAGCAGGGATATGGCTACACCTTC. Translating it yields CASSAQQGYGYTF.

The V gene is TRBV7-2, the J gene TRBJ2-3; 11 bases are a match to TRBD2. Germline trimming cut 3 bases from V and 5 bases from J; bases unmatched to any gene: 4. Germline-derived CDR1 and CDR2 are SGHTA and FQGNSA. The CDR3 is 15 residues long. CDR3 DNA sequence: TGTGCCAGCAGCTTCCCGGGACTAGCGGTAGATACGCAGTATTTT. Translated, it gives CASSFPGLAVDTQYF. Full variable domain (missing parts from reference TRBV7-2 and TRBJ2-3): GAGVSQSPSNKVTEKGKDVELRCDPISGHTALYWYRQSLGQGLEFLIYFQGNSAPDKSGLPSDRFSAERTGGSVSTLTIQRTQQEDSAVYLCASSFPGLAVDTQYFGPGTRLTVL.

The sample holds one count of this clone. Written as DNA, the CDR3 is TGCGCCAGCAGCCCTATAGGGACTAGCGGGTGGGAGACCCAGTACTTC. This translates into CASSPIGTSGWETQYF. V and J are TRBV5-1 and TRBJ2-5; 12 bases agree with TRBD2. The CDR3 loop spans 16 amino acids. In germline, CDR1 is SGHRS, CDR2 YFSETQ. The junction had 9 bases not matched to a gene; V was cut back by 4 bases and J by 5 bases. Full variable domain (rest looked up from reference TRBV5-1 and TRBJ2-5): KAGVTQTPRYLIKTRGQQVTLSCSPISGHRSVSWYQQTPGQGLQFLFEYFSETQRNKGNFPGRFSGRQFSNSRSEMNVSTLELGDSALYLCASSPIGTSGWETQYFGPGTRLLVL.

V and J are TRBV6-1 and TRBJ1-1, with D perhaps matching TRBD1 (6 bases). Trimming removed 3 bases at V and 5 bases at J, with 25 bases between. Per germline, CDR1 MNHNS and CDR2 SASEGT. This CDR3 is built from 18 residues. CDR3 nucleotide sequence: TGTGCCAGCAGTGAGGCCCTAAAAACCTCAGGGGTAGGGACTGAAGCTTTCTTT. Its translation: CASSEALKTSGVGTEAFF.

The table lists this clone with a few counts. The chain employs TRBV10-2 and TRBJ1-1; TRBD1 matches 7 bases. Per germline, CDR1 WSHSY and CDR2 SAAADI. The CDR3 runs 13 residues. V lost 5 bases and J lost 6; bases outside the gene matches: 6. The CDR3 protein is CASSTDRAAEAFF. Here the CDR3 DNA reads TGCGCCAGCAGTACCGACAGGGCGGCTGAAGCTTTCTTT.

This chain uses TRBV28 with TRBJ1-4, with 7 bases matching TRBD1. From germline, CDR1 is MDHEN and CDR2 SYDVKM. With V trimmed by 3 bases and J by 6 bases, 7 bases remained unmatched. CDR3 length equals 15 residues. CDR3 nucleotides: TGTGCCAGCAGTTTGGGAACCACAGGGGATGAAAAACTGTTTTTT. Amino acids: CASSLGTTGDEKLFF.

CDR3 DNA: TGTGCCAGTAGTGGGGGCCTGGGGCAGTACTTC. Amino acid sequence: CASSGGLGQYF. The chain uses TRBV19 and TRBJ2-7; maybe TRBD1 (6 bases). Between the trimmed V and J ends, which lost 5 bases and 9 bases, there was a span of 11 bases. Germline V gives CDR1 LNHDA, CDR2 SQIVND (reference sequence). There are 11 residues in the CDR3.